This TCR beta chain is drawn from a study of regulatory T cells in long-lasting Graves disease. There are a few counts of this clonotype. Time point given: newly diagnosed GD, antithyroid drugs for less than 3 months. The TCR library used RNA extracted from PBMCs. Investigators prepared the TCR beta libraries by applying iRepertoire HTBI primers and Arm-PCR of CDR3 regions. TCRdb recomputed calls from the multiplex PCR reads with MiXCR, one row per CDR3 protein. The table has 350,000 to 450,000 distinct CDR3 sequences, about 15% seen once. CDR3 size: 15 residues. Germline V gene lookup returns CDR1 KGHSH and CDR2 LQKENI. Trimming cost V 3 bases and J 4 bases, with 12 bases left between them. A further study also used this sample, focusing on T cells in Graves' hyperthyroidism and ophthalmopathy.

The TCR originated in a woman between 25 and 40 years old with Graves disease. The chain recombines TRBV18 with TRBJ2-2; D ambiguous. Material: peripheral blood mononuclear cells (PBMCs), obtained at new diagnosis, from a patient treated with antithyroid drugs. CDR3 residues: CASSPNESPTGELFF. The DNA for the CDR3 is TGTGCCAGCTCACCGAACGAATCACCCACCGGGGAGCTGTTTTTT.